This record concerns one T cell receptor beta chain sequence. Its antigen remains unknown. Primers included in the PCR were 60 Vbeta and 13 Jbeta primers. Clones were read by immunoSEQ multiplex PCR, and TCRdb kept only the in-frame ones, dropping some. The sample table includes about 130,000 clones. This record comes from a study of cytomegalovirus exposure and HLA in healthy donors. General study findings and limits: In vitro confirmation showed a few CMV-associated chains to be CMV antigen specific. There was a cluster of highly shared sequence variants that was likely a sequencing artifact. Looking again later, the authors saw that most CMV-associated TCR beta chains seemed HLA-restricted. A later analysis showed that HLA-associated TCR beta chains had undergone more clonal expansion than equally common others.

The CDR3 extends over 14 amino acids. V was trimmed by 2 bases and J by 2 bases, leaving 8 bases between them. The germline CDR1 and CDR2 sequences are MDHEN and SYDVKM. The sequence came from a woman in her forties in good health and CMV-seropositive. The genes are TRBV28 and TRBJ2-3; D ambiguous. The sample was PBMCs. CDR3 residues: CASSLLLITDTQYF. The DNA of the CDR3 is TGTGCCAGCAGTTTACTACTTATCACAGATACGCAGTATTTT. Combining the CDR3 with reference TRBV28 and TRBJ2-3 gives the whole variable domain DVKVTQSSRYLVKRTGEKVFLECVQDMDHENMFWYRQDPGLGLRLIYFSYDVKMKEKGDIPEGYSVSREKKERFSLILESASTNQTSMYLCASSLLLITDTQYFGPGTRLTVL.